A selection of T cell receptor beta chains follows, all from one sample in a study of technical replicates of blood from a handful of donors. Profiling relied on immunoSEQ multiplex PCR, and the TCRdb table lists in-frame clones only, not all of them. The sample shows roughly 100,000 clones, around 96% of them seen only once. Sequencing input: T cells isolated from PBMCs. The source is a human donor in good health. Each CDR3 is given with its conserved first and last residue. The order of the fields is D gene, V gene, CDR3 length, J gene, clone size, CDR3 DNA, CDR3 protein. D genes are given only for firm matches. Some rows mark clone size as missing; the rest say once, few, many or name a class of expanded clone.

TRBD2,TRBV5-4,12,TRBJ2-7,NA,TGTGCCAGCAGCTTGGCGGGGGGCGAGCAGTACTTC,CASSLAGGEQYF
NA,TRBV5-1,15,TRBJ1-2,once,TGCGCCAGCAGCTTGGAACCTCAGGGTAACTATGGCTACACCTTC,CASSLEPQGNYGYTF
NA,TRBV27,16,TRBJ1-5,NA,TGTGCCAGCAGTTTAAGAGGTCCGTGGGGAGATCAGCCCCAGCATTTT,CASSLRGPWGDQPQHF
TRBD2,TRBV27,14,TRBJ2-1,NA,TGTGCCAGCAGTTTCTTGGCTAGCGGGGGTGAGCAGTTCTTC,CASSFLASGGEQFF
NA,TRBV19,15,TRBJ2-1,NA,TGTGCCAGTAGTATAGAGCACAGGAATTACAATGAGCAGTTCTTC,CASSIEHRNYNEQFF
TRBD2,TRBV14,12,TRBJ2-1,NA,TGTGCCAGCAGCCGTGCGGGAGATGAGCAGTTCTTC,CASSRAGDEQFF
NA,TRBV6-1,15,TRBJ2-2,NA,TGTGCCAGCAGTGAGATCGGAGGGAACACCGGGGAGCTGTTTTTT,CASSEIGGNTGELFF
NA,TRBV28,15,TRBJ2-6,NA,TGTGCCAGCAGTTTATCGGGTACAGGGGCCAACGTCCTGACTTTC,CASSLSGTGANVLTF
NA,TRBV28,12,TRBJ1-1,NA,TGTGCCAGCAGTTCGGACAGAGCTCGGGCTTTCTTT,CASSSDRARAFF
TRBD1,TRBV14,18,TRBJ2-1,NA,TGTGCCAGCAGCCCGTCAAGACAGGGAAGGGGGCTATACAATGAGCAGTTCTTC,CASSPSRQGRGLYNEQFF
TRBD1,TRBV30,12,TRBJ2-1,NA,TGTGCCTGGAGTGTACAGGGGTTCGAGCAGTTCTTC,CAWSVQGFEQFF
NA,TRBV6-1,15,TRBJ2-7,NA,TGTGCCAGCAGCATCTCCGACAGGAGCTCCTACGAGCAGTACTTC,CASSISDRSSYEQYF
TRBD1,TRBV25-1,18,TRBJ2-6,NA,TGTGCCAGCAGTGACCCGGGACAGGTGCTCTCTGGGGCCAACGTCCTGACTTTC,CASSDPGQVLSGANVLTF
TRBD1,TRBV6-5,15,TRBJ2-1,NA,TGTGCCAGCCGATTCCGGGACAGGGGATACAATGAGCAGTTCTTC,CASRFRDRGYNEQFF
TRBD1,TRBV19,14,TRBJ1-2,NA,TGTGCCAGCAATCCCCCGGGACAGGAATATGGCTACACCTTC,CASNPPGQEYGYTF
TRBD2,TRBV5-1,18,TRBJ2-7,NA,TGCGCCAGCAGCTTTACGAGACAGCGACTAGCGGGCCCCTACGAGCAGTACTTC,CASSFTRQRLAGPYEQYF
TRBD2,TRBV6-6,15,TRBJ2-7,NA,TGTGCCAGCAGTTACTTACCGGGAGGGCCAGATGAGCAGTACTTC,CASSYLPGGPDEQYF
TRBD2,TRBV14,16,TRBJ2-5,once,TGTGCCAGCAGCCAAGAGGGGAGCGGGGTCGGGGAGACCCAGTACTTC,CASSQEGSGVGETQYF
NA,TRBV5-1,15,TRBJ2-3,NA,TGCGCCAGCAGCACGGAGGGTGATAGCACAGATACGCAGTATTTT,CASSTEGDSTDTQYF
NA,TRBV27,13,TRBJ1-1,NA,TGTGCCAGCAGTCTAGGGGTTGGCGCTGAAGCTTTCTTT,CASSLGVGAEAFF
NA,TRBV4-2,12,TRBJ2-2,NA,TGTGCCAGCAGCCTACTGGCCGGGGAGCTGTTTTTT,CASSLLAGELFF
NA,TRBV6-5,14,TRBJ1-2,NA,TGTGCCAGCAGTTACTCGCCGTTTATTGAGGGCTACACCTTC,CASSYSPFIEGYTF
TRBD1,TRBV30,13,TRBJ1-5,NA,TGTGCCTGGAGCCAGGGGGCTGATCAGCCCCAGCATTTT,CAWSQGADQPQHF
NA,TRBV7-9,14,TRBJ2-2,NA,TGTGCCAGCAGCCCAGGTTTCAACACCGGGGAGCTGTTTTTT,CASSPGFNTGELFF
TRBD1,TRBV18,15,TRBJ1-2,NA,TGTGCCAGCTCACCCCAGACAGGGAACGACTATGGCTACACCTTC,CASSPQTGNDYGYTF
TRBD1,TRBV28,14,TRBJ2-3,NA,TGTGCCAGCAGTTCCCCGGGACAGATGGATACGCAGTATTTT,CASSSPGQMDTQYF
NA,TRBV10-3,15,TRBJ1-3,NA,TGTGCCATCAGTGAGCCAGGGTCGACTGGAAACACCATATATTTT,CAISEPGSTGNTIYF
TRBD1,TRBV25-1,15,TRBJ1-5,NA,TGTGCCAGCAGTGACGTGGCAGGGGGGTTCCAGCCCCAGCATTTT,CASSDVAGGFQPQHF
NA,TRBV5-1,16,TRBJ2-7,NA,TGCGCCAGCAGCTTGGTGGGTAGAGGATCAGAATACGAGCAGTACTTC,CASSLVGRGSEYEQYF
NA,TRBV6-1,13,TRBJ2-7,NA,TGTGCCAGCACCCAATGGGGGGACTACGAGCAGTACTTC,CASTQWGDYEQYF
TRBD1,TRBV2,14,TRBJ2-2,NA,TGTGCCAGCGGCCGGGACAGAAACACCGGGGAGCTGTTTTTT,CASGRDRNTGELFF
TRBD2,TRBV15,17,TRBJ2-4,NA,TGTGCCACCAGCAGACCGGGACTAGCTTCGTCCAAAAACATTCAGTACTTC,CATSRPGLASSKNIQYF
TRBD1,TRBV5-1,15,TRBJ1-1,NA,TGCGCCAGCAGCTACGTCTCAGGGGGGAACACTGAAGCTTTCTTT,CASSYVSGGNTEAFF
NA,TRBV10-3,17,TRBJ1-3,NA,TGTGCCATCAGGCGCGGATATTTTTCCTCCTCTGGAAACACCATATATTTT,CAIRRGYFSSSGNTIYF
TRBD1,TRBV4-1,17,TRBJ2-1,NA,TGCGCCAGCAGGGCAAGGGCCGGGACAGGGACCAACAATGAGCAGTTCTTC,CASRARAGTGTNNEQFF
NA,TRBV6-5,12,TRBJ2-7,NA,TGTGCCAGCAGTTACTCCCACTACGAGCAGTACTTC,CASSYSHYEQYF
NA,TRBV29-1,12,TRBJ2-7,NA,TGCAGCGTTGTTGAGATTGACTACGAGCAGTACTTC,CSVVEIDYEQYF
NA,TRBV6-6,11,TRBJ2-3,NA,TGTGCCAGCAGCTATTCCGGGACGCAGTATTTT,CASSYSGTQYF
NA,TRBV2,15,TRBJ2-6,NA,TGTGCCAGCAGGGCAGGGTCCTCTGGGGCCAACGTCCTGACTTTC,CASRAGSSGANVLTF
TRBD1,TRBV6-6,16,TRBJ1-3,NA,TGTGCCAGCAGGGGACAGGGATCGGATTCTGGAAACACCATATATTTT,CASRGQGSDSGNTIYF
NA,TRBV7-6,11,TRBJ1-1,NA,TGTGCCAGCAGCCCCCTCGCTGAAGCTTTCTTT,CASSPLAEAFF
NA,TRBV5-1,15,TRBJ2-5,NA,TGCGCCAGCAGCTTGGCTAGCTACCCGGGGGAGACCCAGTACTTC,CASSLASYPGETQYF
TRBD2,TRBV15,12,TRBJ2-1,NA,TGTGCCACCAGCAGAACTAGCGGGTATCAGTTCTTC,CATSRTSGYQFF
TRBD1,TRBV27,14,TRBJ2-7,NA,TGTGCCAGCAGTTTACGAGGACAGGGGTACGAGCAGTACTTC,CASSLRGQGYEQYF
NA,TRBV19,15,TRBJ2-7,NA,TGTGCCAGTAGTTTTACAGGGGAGGCTTCCTACGAGCAGTACTTC,CASSFTGEASYEQYF
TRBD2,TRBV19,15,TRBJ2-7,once,TGTGCCAGTAGTATAGCCCCAGCGGGGTACCACGAGCAGTACTTC,CASSIAPAGYHEQYF
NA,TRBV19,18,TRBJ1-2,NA,TGTGCCAGTAGCCCCCAACGGGACACCTCAGGAGTTAACTATGGCTACACCTTC,CASSPQRDTSGVNYGYTF
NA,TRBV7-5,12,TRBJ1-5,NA,TGTGTTTTGGACAGGACCAATCAGCCCCAGCATTTT,CVLDRTNQPQHF
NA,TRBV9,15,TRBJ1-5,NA,TGTGCCAGCAGCCCAAGCGCCCTTAACAATCAGCCCCAGCATTTT,CASSPSALNNQPQHF
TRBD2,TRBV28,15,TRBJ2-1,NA,TGTGCCAGCAGTTCAGCGGGGACTAGATACAATGAGCAGTTCTTC,CASSSAGTRYNEQFF
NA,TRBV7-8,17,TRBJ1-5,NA,TGTGCCAGCAGTTTACATCCGGACACCTATAGCAATCAGCCCCAGCATTTT,CASSLHPDTYSNQPQHF
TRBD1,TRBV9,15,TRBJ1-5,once,TGTGCCAGCAGCGAAGGGGGCAATAGCAATCAGCCCCAGCATTTT,CASSEGGNSNQPQHF
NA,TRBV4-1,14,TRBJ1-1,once,TGCGCCAGCAGCCTAGGGGGGGGCCGGGTTGAAGCTTTCTTT,CASSLGGGRVEAFF
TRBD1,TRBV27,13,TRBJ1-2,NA,TGTGCCAGCAGTGAGGACAGGGTTTATGGCTACACCTTC,CASSEDRVYGYTF
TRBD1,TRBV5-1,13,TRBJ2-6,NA,TGCGCCAGCAGCTTTGGGACAGGGAACGTCCTGACTTTC,CASSFGTGNVLTF
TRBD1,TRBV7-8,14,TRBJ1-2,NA,TGTGCCAGCAGCTTAAGTAGGGACAGGGTTGGCTACACCTTC,CASSLSRDRVGYTF
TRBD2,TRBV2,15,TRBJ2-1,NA,TGTGCCAGCAGTGGACTAGCGGGAGGGTACAATGAGCAGTTCTTC,CASSGLAGGYNEQFF
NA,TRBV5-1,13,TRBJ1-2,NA,TGCGCCAGCAGCCTGGACAGTCCCTATGGCTACACCTTC,CASSLDSPYGYTF
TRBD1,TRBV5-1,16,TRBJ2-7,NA,TGCGCCAGCAGCCCGCTGGCCGGGACAGCCAACTACGAGCAGTACTTC,CASSPLAGTANYEQYF
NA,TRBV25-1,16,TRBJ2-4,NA,TGTGCCAGCAGCTATGCAGGGAAGAAAGGCAAAAACATTCAGTACTTC,CASSYAGKKGKNIQYF